These 14 T cell receptor beta chains were sequenced from one sample in a study of beta chain features in type 1 diabetes. The study reverse transcribed the entire isolated RNA, so it sequenced expressed TCRB transcripts. Method: immunoSEQ multiplex PCR; TCRdb's copy keeps in-frame clones and lacks some. Here the sample spans around 650,000 clones, 12% being singletons. Study-wide results and limits: Type 1 diabetes patients showed a moderate but significant shortening of TCRB CDR3s in all four CD4+ subsets.

Their antigens remain unidentified. Sequenced sample: naive CD4+ T cells from blood. These receptors were obtained from a man aged 25-40 years with type 1 diabetes.

This clone was counted between two and nine times. The chain links TRBV5-1 to TRBJ2-7; 8 bases line up with TRBD1. V lost 3 bases to trimming and J lost 6 bases; unmatched junction nucleotides: 8. In germline, CDR1 is SGHRS, CDR2 YFSETQ. The CDR3 loop spans 14 amino acids. DNA of the CDR3: TGCGCCAGCAGCTCGGGACAGGTCCCCTCCGAGCAGTACTTC. It encodes CASSSGQVPSEQYF.

The gene calls are TRBV25-1 and TRBJ2-3; 9 nucleotides match TRBD1. V was clipped by 3 bases and J by 1 base; unmatched bases: 2. Per germline, CDR1 MGHDK and CDR2 SYGVNS. This CDR3 region has 15 residues. For the CDR3, the DNA is TGTGCCAGCAGTGATTGGACAGGGGGCACAGATACGCAGTATTTT. Its protein is CASSDWTGGTDTQYF.

The rearrangement links TRBV5-1 to TRBJ2-7, with D possibly TRBD1 on 6 matching bases. Trimming stripped 0 bases from V and 0 bases from J, with 10 bases between. Germline V lookup: CDR1 SGHRS, CDR2 YFSETQ. The CDR3 extends over 15 amino acids. The CDR3 DNA reads TGCGCCAGCAGCTTGGCCGGGACACCCTCCTACGAGCAGTACTTC. This encodes CASSLAGTPSYEQYF. The full variable domain, rest sourced from reference TRBV5-1 and TRBJ2-7, is KAGVTQTPRYLIKTRGQQVTLSCSPISGHRSVSWYQQTPGQGLQFLFEYFSETQRNKGNFPGRFSGRQFSNSRSEMNVSTLELGDSALYLCASSLAGTPSYEQYFGPGTRLTVT.

A few counts support this clone. The V gene is TRBV9, the J gene TRBJ2-7; 10 bases align to TRBD2. J was trimmed by 5 bases and V by 5 bases; bases with no gene match: 13. Germline values: CDR1 SGDLS, CDR2 YYNGEE. The CDR3 contains 16 residues. In DNA form, the CDR3 reads TGTGCCAGCAGTGAGGAACAGCGGGGGGGCTGGGACGAGCAGTACTTC. Translated: CASSEEQRGGWDEQYF.

The gene calls are TRBV2 and TRBJ1-5, with TRBD1 matching over 7 bases. Trimming removed 3 bases from V and 6 bases from J; junction bases left unmatched: 5. This CDR3 contains 14 residues. Germline assignment: CDR1 SNHLY and CDR2 FYNNEI. The CDR3 DNA is TGTGCCAGCAGTGAGTCAGGGGGGGGTCAGCCCCAGCATTTT. It is translated as CASSESGGGQPQHF.

This clone was counted only a few times. V is TRBV7-2 and J is TRBJ1-2; perhaps TRBD1 as D (5 bases). In germline, CDR1 is SGHTA, CDR2 FQGNSA. The ends were cut back, 5 bases at V and 5 bases at J, with 15 bases in the middle. The CDR3 sequence is 14 residues long. CDR3 residues: CASSPGSFGYGYTF. CDR3 DNA: TGTGCCAGCAGCCCAGGGTCCTTTGGGTATGGCTACACCTTC.

The V call is TRBV5-6, the J call TRBJ2-1, with TRBD2 identical over 8 bases. CDR1 and CDR2 (germline): SGHDT, YYEEEE. This CDR3 is built from 16 residues. Trimming removed 0 bases from V and 1 base from J; junction bases left unmatched: 3. The chain's CDR3 is CASSLARGGSYNEQFF. The CDR3 coding sequence is TGTGCCAGCAGCTTGGCACGCGGGGGGTCCTACAATGAGCAGTTCTTC.

The rearrangement links TRBV7-2 to TRBJ1-5, with 7 positions matching TRBD1. The germline gives CDR1 SGHTA, CDR2 FQGNSA. The CDR3 loop spans 15 amino acids. V lost 6 bases to trimming and J lost 2 bases; unmatched junction nucleotides: 7. The CDR3 protein is CASSEQGLGNQPQHF. The CDR3 nucleotides read TGTGCCAGCAGTGAACAGGGGCTTGGCAATCAGCCCCAGCATTTT.

The chain is built from TRBV4-2 and TRBJ2-5; 9 nucleotides agree with TRBD1. Germline CDR1 is LGHNA and CDR2 is YNFKEQ. The V gene end was trimmed by 4 bases and the J gene end by 3 bases; junction bases not matched to a gene: 6. The CDR3 is 15 residues long. In nucleotides, the CDR3 is TGTGCCAGCAGCCGGGGACAGGGCGACGAAGAGACCCAGTACTTC. Its protein is CASSRGQGDEETQYF.

This clone was seen a handful of times. The chain recombines TRBV5-4 with TRBJ2-6; D remains ambiguous. V lost 4 bases, J lost 0 bases, and 8 bases lay in between. The CDR3 extends over 15 amino acids. CDR1 is SGHNT and CDR2 is YYREEE in the germline V gene (reference sequence). Here the CDR3 reads CASSPARSGANVLTF. Written as DNA, the CDR3 is TGTGCCAGCAGCCCGGCCCGCTCTGGGGCCAACGTCCTGACTTTC.

The V gene is TRBV27, the J gene TRBJ2-7; the match to TRBD2 covers 14 bases. This CDR3 has 15 amino acids. Germline assignment: CDR1 MNHEY and CDR2 SMNVEV (reference sequence). The J segment lost 2 bases and the V segment lost 4 bases, leaving 1 base of the junction unmatched. In DNA, the CDR3 is TGTGCCAGCAGTTGGACTAGCGGGGGGACCTACGAGCAGTACTTC. Its protein product is CASSWTSGGTYEQYF.

This clone was picked up one time. The chain combines TRBV19 with TRBJ1-2; no firm D call. Germline CDR1 LNHDA, CDR2 SQIVND (reference sequence). This CDR3 has 15 residues. V lost 7 bases and J 0 bases, leaving 15 bases between the germline ends. DNA of the CDR3: TGTGCCAGTAAAGACCACACCCCAGCTAACTATGGCTACACCTTC. Its translation is CASKDHTPANYGYTF.

This clone showed up just a few times. The chain links TRBV7-2 to TRBJ1-6; 7 bases line up with TRBD1. V lost 3 bases and J lost 7; bases outside the gene matches: 3. This CDR3 has 14 residues. Looked up from germline, CDR1 is SGHTA and CDR2 is FQGNSA. CDR3 protein: CASSFNRGNSPLHF. CDR3 sequence (DNA): TGTGCCAGCAGCTTTAACAGGGGAAATTCACCCCTCCACTTT.

The genes are TRBV11-3 and TRBJ2-7, with 7 bases fitting TRBD1. CDR3 length: 13 amino acids. V lost 2 bases and J lost 4; bases outside the gene matches: 2. Germline CDR1 SGHNT, CDR2 YENEEA. The CDR3 DNA sequence: TGTGCCAGCAGCTTAACAGGGGTGTACGAGCAGTACTTC. Its translation is CASSLTGVYEQYF.